This T cell receptor beta chain is drawn from a study of blood T cell repertoires in COVID-19. Across the study: T cells, B-cell-depleted T cells, or PBMCs supplied cDNA or gDNA.

The trim removed 2 bases at V and 4 bases at J, leaving 6 bases unmatched. Per the germline V gene, CDR1 is LNHDA and CDR2 is SQIVND (reference sequence). The CDR3 runs 15 residues. Assay used: immunoSEQ multiplex PCR; TCRdb lists only in-frame clones, some missing. This table holds approximately 160,000 clones, 76% found once. The TCR was taken from an elderly woman with acute or convalescent COVID-19. The sequenced sample was peripheral blood. V is TRBV19 and J is TRBJ2-3; 7 nucleotides match TRBD2. The DNA of the CDR3 is TGTGCCAGTAGTATAATCCCTAGCGGACCAGATACGCAGTATTTT. This codes for CASSIIPSGPDTQYF.